Below are 5 T cell receptor beta chains sequenced from a single sample in a study of blood T cell repertoires in COVID-19 (dated by TCRdb to about 2020). Library generation was performed with the immunoSEQ multiplex PCR assay. This immuneACCESS table, as held by TCRdb, lists in-frame sequences with V and J called but not all clones. Of the missing ones, under half trace to an unresolved V gene in checked studies; the others have no known cause. The sample table records tens of thousands of clones; roughly 83% of these occur just once. The ten most abundant clones make up under 30% of the sample. Sequenced: peripheral blood. The receptor source for this set is a man aged 65-85 years with acute or convalescent COVID-19.

This chain uses TRBV5-4 with TRBJ2-5; 8 bases match TRBD1. The V gene's germline CDR1 is SGHNT and CDR2 YYREEE (reference sequence). The CDR3 contains 16 residues. J lost 5 bases, V lost 2 bases, and 11 bases had no gene match. CDR3 in DNA: TGTGCCAGCAGCTTTGATCTTGGACAGGGTGACGAGACCCAGTACTTC. Protein sequence: CASSFDLGQGDETQYF.

This chain joins TRBV3-1 (or the pseudogene TRBV3-2) and TRBJ1-6; D not certain. V dropped 4 bases and J dropped 7 bases, with 17 bases sitting between them. Germline V lookup: CDR1 LGHDT, CDR2 YNNKEL (reference sequence). CDR3 size: 16 residues. CDR3 residues: CASSPPGGELNSPLHF. Written as DNA, the CDR3 is TGTGCCAGCAGCCCCCCGGGAGGAGAACTAAATTCACCCCTCCACTTT.

J is TRBJ2-3 and V is TRBV23-1; tentatively, D is TRBD2 (5 bases). TRBV23-1 is recorded as an ORF, its role being uncertain. V lost 0 bases, J lost 6 bases, and 10 bases lay in between. The CDR3 length is 14 residues. The DNA of the CDR3 is TGCGCCAGCAGTCAATCGGAGGTGTGCGATACGCAGTATTTT. Translation gives CASSQSEVCDTQYF.

V gene TRBV5-1 combines with J gene TRBJ2-1, with TRBD2 matching 15 bases. This CDR3 is built from 15 residues. The junction had 2 bases not matched to a gene; V was cut back by 0 bases and J by 10 bases. Germline V CDR1 and CDR2: SGHRS, YFSETQ. CDR3 nucleotides: TGCGCCAGCAGCTTGGAGGGACTAGCGGGAGGCGAGCAGTTCTTC. This translates into CASSLEGLAGGEQFF.

This clone was detected a few times. The chain employs TRBV27 and TRBJ1-1, with TRBD1 matching 8 bases. V was clipped by 5 bases and J by 1 base; unmatched bases: 9. The CDR3 runs 16 residues. Germline V CDR1 and CDR2: MNHEY, SMNVEV (reference sequence). The CDR3 loop reads CASSPRTGRKNTEAFF. The CDR3 DNA reads TGTGCCAGCAGTCCCAGGACAGGGCGAAAGAACACTGAAGCTTTCTTT.